This T cell receptor beta chain was retrieved from a study of shared clonotypes between healthy human individuals. Study details: Plates per donor: three CD4 naive, three CD4 memory, two CD8 naive, one CD8 memory. The study, taken as a whole, reports: The study generally estimated greater richness for naive than memory subsets.

Points on this clone: Antigen unknown.

Germline V lookup: CDR1 SGDLS, CDR2 YYNGEE. CDR3 length equals 15 residues. Losses at the gene ends were 2 bases for V and 6 bases for J; bases not matched to a gene: 10. Sequencing was performed with immunoSEQ multiplex PCR; in TCRdb, only in-frame clones are kept and a portion is missing. Of around 550,000 clones in the sample, 96% were seen once. The specimen sequenced was naive CD4+ T cells sorted from blood. Subset: CD45RA+ positively selected. This chain joins TRBV9 and TRBJ2-7; 8 positions agree with TRBD2. This TCR derives from a woman in her twenties or thirties in good health. The CDR3 nucleotides are TGTGCCAGCAGCGTGGGTAGAGGGGCGGGGGGCGAGCAGTACTTC. This encodes CASSVGRGAGGEQYF.